This TCR beta chain was identified in a study of shared T cell receptors in the human thymus. The germline V gene has CDR1 MDHEN and CDR2 SYDVKM. CDR3 length: 13 amino acids. V was pared by 2 bases and J by 4 bases, with 8 bases between. Measured with immunoSEQ multiplex PCR; TCRdb has only the in-frame clones, and not every one. The sample records hundreds of thousands of clones, approximately 88% being singletons. Another study also made use of these data, one on human thymus T cells. This second study notes: Thymic resections from corrective heart surgery supplied the tissue.

This sequence was found in a boy younger than two with a congenital heart defect. This sequence joins TRBV28 and TRBJ1-2, with D unresolved. Sequencing was carried out using thymocytes. The CDR3 DNA reads TGTGCCAGCAGTTTAGAACAGCTCTATGGCTACACCTTC. Protein: CASSLEQLYGYTF.